The T cell receptor beta chain under discussion was sequenced for a study of blood T cell repertoires in COVID-19. This CDR3 is built from 16 residues. V was clipped by 1 base and J by 6 bases; unmatched bases: 9. Germline loops: CDR1 SEHNR, CDR2 FQNEAQ (reference sequence). Data came from immunoSEQ multiplex PCR; TCRdb stores just in-frame clones and leaves some out. The repertoire holds about 20,000 clones, approximately 91% seen once, with about 10% in the top ten. The chain recombines TRBV7-9 with TRBJ2-1, with 7 bases identical to TRBD2. This clonotype was obtained from a human donor in a cohort sampled during active COVID-19. The donor label of this sample is uncertain. The specimen was peripheral blood. CDR3 sequence reads: CASSLGVGASGNEQFF. The CDR3 nucleotides read TGTGCCAGCAGCTTAGGGGTTGGGGCTAGCGGCAATGAGCAGTTCTTC.